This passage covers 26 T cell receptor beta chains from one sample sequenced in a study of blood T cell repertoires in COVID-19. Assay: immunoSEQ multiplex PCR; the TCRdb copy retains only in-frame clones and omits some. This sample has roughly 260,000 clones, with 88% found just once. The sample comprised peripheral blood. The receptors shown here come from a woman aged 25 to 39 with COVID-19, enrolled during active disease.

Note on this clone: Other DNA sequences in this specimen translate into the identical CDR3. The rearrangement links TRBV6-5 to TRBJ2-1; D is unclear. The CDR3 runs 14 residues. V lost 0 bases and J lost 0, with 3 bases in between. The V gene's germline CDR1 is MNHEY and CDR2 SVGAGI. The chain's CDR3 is CASSYSSSYNEQFF. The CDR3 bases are TGTGCCAGCAGTTACTCCAGCTCCTACAATGAGCAGTTCTTC.

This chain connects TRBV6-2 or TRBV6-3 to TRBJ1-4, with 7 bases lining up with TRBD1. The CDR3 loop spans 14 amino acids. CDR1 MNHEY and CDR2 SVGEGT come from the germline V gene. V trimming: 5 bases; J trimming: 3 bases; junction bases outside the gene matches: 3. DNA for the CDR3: TGTGCCAGCAGTCGACAGGGCTCTAATGAAAAACTGTTTTTT. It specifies CASSRQGSNEKLFF.

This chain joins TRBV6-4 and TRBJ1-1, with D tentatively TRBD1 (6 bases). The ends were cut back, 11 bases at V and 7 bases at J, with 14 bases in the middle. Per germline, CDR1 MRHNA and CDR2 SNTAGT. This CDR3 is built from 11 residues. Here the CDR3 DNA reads TGTGCCCCAACAGGGAGGGGTGAAGCTTTCTTT. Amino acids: CAPTGRGEAFF.

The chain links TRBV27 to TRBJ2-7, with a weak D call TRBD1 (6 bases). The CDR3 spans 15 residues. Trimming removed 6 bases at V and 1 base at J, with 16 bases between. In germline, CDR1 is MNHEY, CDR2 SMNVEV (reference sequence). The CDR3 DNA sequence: TGTGCCAGCAGCTATGGTGGGGGCTTGTCCTACGAGCAGTACTTC. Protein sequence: CASSYGGGLSYEQYF.

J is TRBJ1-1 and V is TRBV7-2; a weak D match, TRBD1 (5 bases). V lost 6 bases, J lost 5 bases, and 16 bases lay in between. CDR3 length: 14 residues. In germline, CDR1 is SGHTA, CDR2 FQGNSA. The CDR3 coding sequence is TGTGCCAGCAGTCCCTCGGGGGATCGGACTGAAGCTTTCTTT. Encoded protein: CASSPSGDRTEAFF.

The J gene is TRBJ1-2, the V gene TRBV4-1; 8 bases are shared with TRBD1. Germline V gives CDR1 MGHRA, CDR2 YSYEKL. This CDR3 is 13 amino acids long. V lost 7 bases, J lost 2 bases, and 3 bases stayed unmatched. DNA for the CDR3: TGCGCCAGCACCCCAGGGGGCAACTATGGCTACACCTTC. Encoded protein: CASTPGGNYGYTF.

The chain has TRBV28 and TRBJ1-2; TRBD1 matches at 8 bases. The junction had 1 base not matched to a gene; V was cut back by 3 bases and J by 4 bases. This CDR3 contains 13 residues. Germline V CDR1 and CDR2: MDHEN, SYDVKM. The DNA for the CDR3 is TGTGCCAGCAGTTTGGGACAGGTCTATGGCTACACCTTC. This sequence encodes CASSLGQVYGYTF.

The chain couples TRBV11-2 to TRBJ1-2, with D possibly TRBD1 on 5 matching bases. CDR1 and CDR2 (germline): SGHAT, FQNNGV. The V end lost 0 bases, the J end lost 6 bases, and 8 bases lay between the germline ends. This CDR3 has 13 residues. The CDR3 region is CASSLDRVNGYTF. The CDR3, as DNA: TGTGCCAGCAGCTTAGACAGGGTAAATGGCTACACCTTC.

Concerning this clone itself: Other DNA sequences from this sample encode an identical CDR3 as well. Written as DNA, the CDR3 is TGTGCCAGCAGCTTGGCGGGAGACACCGGGGAGCTGTTTTTT. It codes for CASSLAGDTGELFF. The chain carries TRBV7-3 and TRBJ2-2; 7 bases align to TRBD2. The CDR3 sequence is 14 residues long. Germline assignment: CDR1 SGHTA and CDR2 FQGTGA. The V and J ends lost 3 bases and 3 bases, in that order; junction bases with no gene match: 1.

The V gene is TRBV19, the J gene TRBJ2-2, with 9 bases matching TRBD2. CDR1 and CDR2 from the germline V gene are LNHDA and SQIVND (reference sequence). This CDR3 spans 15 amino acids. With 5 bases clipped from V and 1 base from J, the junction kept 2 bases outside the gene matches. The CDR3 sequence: CASSELAGNTGELFF. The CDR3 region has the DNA TGTGCCAGTAGTGAACTAGCGGGGAACACCGGGGAGCTGTTTTTT.

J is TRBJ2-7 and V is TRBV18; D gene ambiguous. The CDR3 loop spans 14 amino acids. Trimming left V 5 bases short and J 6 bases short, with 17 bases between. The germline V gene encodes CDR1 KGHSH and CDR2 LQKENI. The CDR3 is CASSTQRSTGEQYF. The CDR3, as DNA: TGTGCCAGCTCAACACAGAGGTCCACGGGCGAGCAGTACTTC.

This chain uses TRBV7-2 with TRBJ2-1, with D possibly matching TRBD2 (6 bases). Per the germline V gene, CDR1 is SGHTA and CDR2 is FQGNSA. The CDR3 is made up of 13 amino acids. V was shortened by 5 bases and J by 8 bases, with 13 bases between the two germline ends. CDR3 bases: TGTGCCAGCAGCAGGGACTCCACGGATGAGCAGTTCTTC. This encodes CASSRDSTDEQFF.

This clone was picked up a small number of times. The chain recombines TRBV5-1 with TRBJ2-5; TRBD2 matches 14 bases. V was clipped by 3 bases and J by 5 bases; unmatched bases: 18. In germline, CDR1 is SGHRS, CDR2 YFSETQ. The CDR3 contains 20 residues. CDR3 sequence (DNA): TGCGCCAGCAGCTCCTCGGGGGTGGGACTAGCGGGAGTCGGAGTGGAGACCCAGTACTTC. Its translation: CASSSSGVGLAGVGVETQYF.

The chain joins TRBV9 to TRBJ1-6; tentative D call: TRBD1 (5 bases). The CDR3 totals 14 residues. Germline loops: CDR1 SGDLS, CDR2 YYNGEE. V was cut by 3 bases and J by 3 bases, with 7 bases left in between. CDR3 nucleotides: TGTGCCAGCAGCGCGACAGACTATAATTCACCCCTCCACTTT. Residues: CASSATDYNSPLHF.

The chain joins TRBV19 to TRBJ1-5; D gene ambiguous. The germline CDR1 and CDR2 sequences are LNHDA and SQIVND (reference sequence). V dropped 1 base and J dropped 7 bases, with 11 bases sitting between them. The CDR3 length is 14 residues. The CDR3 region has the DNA TGTGCCAGTAGTATAGTAGGAGGGAACCAGCCCCAGCATTTT. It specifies CASSIVGGNQPQHF.

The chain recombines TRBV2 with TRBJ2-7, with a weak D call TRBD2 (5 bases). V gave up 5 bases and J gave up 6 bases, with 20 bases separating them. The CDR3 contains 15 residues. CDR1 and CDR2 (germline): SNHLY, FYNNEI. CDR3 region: CASSQSLQRYLEQYF. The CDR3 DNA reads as TGTGCCAGCAGTCAATCCCTACAGCGGTACCTCGAGCAGTACTTC.

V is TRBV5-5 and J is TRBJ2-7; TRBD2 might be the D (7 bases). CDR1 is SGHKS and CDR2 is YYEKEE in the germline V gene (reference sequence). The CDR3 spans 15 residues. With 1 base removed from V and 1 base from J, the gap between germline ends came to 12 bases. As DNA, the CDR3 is TGTGCCAGCAGCTTGCTCGGGGGGCGTTCCTACGAGCAGTACTTC. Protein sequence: CASSLLGGRSYEQYF. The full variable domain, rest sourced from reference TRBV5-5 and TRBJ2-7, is DAGVTQSPTHLIKTRGQQVTLRCSPISGHKSVSWYQQVLGQGPQFIFQYYEKEERGRGNFPDRFSARQFPNYSSELNVNALLLGDSALYLCASSLLGGRSYEQYFGPGTRLTVT.

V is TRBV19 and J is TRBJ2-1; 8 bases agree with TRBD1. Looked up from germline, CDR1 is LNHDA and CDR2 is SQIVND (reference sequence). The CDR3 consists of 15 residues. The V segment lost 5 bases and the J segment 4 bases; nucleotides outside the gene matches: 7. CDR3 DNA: TGTGCCAGTAGTCCAAGGACAGGGCTTTACAATGAGCAGTTCTTC. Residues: CASSPRTGLYNEQFF.

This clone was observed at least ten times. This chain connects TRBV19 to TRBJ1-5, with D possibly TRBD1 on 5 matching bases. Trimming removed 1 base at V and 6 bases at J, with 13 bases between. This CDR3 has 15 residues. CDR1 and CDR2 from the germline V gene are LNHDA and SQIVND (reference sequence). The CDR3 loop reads CASSIGGGFTQPQHF. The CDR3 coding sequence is TGTGCCAGTAGTATAGGTGGGGGGTTTACTCAGCCCCAGCATTTT. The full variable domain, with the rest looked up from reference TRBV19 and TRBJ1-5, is DGGITQSPKYLFRKEGQNVTLSCEQNLNHDAMYWYRQDPGQGLRLIYYSQIVNDFQKGDIAEGYSVSREKKESFPLTVTSAQKNPTAFYLCASSIGGGFTQPQHFGDGTRLSIL.

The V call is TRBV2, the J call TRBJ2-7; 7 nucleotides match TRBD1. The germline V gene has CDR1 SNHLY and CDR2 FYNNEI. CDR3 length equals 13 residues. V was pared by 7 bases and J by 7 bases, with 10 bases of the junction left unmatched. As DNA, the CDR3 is TGTGCCAGCACTATGGGGCCCAGGGGGGAGCAGTACTTC. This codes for CASTMGPRGEQYF.

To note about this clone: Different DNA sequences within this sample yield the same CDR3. This CDR3 is CASSQVGGSYEQYF. As DNA, the CDR3 is TGTGCCAGCAGCCAGGTCGGTGGCTCCTACGAGCAGTACTTC. The chain links TRBV4-2 to TRBJ2-7; D not certain. The length of the CDR3 is 14 residues. CDR1 is LGHNA, CDR2 YNFKEQ, per germline. Trimming took 3 bases from V and 0 from J, leaving 9 bases between them.

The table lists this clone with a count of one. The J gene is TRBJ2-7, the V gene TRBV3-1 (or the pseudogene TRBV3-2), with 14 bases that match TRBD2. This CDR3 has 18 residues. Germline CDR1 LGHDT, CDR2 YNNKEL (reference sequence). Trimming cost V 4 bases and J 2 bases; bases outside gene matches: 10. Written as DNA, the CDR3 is TGTGCCAGCAGCCTAGAGGGGACTAGCGGGAGCCTGACCTACGAGCAGTACTTC. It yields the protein CASSLEGTSGSLTYEQYF.

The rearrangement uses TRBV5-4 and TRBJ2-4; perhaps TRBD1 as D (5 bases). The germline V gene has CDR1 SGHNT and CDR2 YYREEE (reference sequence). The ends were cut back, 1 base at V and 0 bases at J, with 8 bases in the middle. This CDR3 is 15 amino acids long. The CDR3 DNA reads TGTGCCAGCAGCTTGACAGGTCTAGCCAAAAACATTCAGTACTTC. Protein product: CASSLTGLAKNIQYF. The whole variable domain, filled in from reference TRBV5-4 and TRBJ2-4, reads ETGVTQSPTHLIKTRGQQVTLRCSSQSGHNTVSWYQQALGQGPQFIFQYYREEENGRGNFPPRFSGLQFPNYSSELNVNALELDDSALYLCASSLTGLAKNIQYFGAGTRLSVL.

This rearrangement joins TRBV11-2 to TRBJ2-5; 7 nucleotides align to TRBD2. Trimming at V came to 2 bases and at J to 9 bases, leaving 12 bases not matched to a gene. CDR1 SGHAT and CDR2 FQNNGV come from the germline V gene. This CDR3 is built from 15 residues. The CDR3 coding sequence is TGTGCCAGCAGCTTAACCGGGGGGAGCCGGACGGCCCAGTACTTC. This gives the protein CASSLTGGSRTAQYF.

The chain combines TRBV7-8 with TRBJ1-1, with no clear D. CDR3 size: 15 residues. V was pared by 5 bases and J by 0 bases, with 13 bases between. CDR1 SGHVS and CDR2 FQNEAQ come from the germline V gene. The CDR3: CASSHLTGVNTEAFF. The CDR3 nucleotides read TGTGCCAGCAGCCATCTCACGGGTGTGAACACTGAAGCTTTCTTT.

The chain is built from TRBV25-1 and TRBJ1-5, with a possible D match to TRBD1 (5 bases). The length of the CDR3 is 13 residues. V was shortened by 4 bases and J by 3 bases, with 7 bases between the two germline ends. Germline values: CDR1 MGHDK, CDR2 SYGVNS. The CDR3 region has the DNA TGTGCCAGCAGTGGACAGAACAATCAGCCCCAGCATTTT. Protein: CASSGQNNQPQHF.